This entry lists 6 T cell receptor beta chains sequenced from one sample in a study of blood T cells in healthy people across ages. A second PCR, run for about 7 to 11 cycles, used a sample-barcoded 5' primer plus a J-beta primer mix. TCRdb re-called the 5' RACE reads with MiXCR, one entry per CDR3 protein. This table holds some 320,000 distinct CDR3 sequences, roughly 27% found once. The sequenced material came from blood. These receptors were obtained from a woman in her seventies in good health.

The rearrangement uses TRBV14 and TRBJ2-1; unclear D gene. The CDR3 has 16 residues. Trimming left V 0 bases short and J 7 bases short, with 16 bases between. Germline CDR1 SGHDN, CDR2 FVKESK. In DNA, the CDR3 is TGTGCCAGCAGCCAAGATCGGTCATTATTCTTTAATGAGCAGTTCTTC. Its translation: CASSQDRSLFFNEQFF.

The CDR3 DNA is TGCGCCAGCAGTTCCGTTCGGGGGCCCTACAATGAGCAGTTCTTC. Protein: CASSSVRGPYNEQFF. The rearrangement uses TRBV4-1 and TRBJ2-1; D possibly uses TRBD1 or TRBD2 (6 bases each). V dropped 6 bases and J dropped 2 bases, with 14 bases sitting between them. The germline CDR1 and CDR2 sequences are MGHRA and YSYEKL. There are 15 residues in the CDR3.

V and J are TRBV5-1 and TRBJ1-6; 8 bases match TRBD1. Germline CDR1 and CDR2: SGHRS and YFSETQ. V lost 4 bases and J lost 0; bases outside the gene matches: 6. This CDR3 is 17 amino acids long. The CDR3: CASSPSGQGSYNSPLHF. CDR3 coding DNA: TGCGCCAGCAGCCCCTCCGGACAGGGCTCCTATAATTCACCCCTCCACTTT.

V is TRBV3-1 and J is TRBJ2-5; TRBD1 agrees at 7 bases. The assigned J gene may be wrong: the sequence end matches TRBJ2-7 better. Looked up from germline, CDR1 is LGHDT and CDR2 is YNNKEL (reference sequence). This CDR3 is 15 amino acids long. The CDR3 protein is CASSYPGTEFYEQYF. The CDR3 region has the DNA TGTGCCAGCAGTTATCCCGGGACAGAGTTCTACGAGCAGTACTTC.

CDR3 protein: CASSSQGGEQYF. In DNA, the CDR3 is TGTGCCAGCAGCTCGCAGGGAGGCGAGCAGTACTTC. This chain connects TRBV7-3 to TRBJ2-7; possible D gene TRBD2, 6 bases. The germline V gene encodes CDR1 SGHTA and CDR2 FQGTGA. This CDR3 is 12 amino acids long. Trimming removed 4 bases from V and 6 bases from J, with 10 bases in between.

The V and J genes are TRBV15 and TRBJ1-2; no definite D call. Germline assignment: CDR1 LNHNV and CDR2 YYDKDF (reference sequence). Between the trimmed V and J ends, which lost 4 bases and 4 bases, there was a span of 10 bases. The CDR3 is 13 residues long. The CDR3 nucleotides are TGTGCCACCAGCATAGGGCAGGCCTATGGCTACACCTTC. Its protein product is CATSIGQAYGYTF.